This T cell receptor beta chain was identified during a study of technical replicates of blood from a few donors. Assay used: immunoSEQ multiplex PCR; TCRdb lists only in-frame clones, some missing. Of approximately 79,000 clones in the sample, roughly 90% are singletons; the top ten hold under 0.5%. The receptor was derived from a human donor in good health. Sequenced: T cells isolated from PBMCs.

The CDR3: CASSKGRQGSQPQHF. In DNA, the CDR3 is TGTGCCAGCAGCAAGGGGCGACAGGGGAGTCAGCCCCAGCATTTT. The gene calls are TRBV6-5 and TRBJ1-5; TRBD1 agrees at 8 bases. This CDR3 has 15 residues. Unmatched junction bases numbered 10, after V lost 6 bases and J lost 6 bases. The germline V gene has CDR1 MNHEY and CDR2 SVGAGI.